The source of this TCR beta chain is a study of CD8 T cells in ankylosing spondylitis. Broader study findings: Clones that were linked to disease were CD8+ and were relatively rare in peripheral blood. Within matched ankylosing spondylitis synovial fluid, disease-linked clones were reportedly significantly enriched. Seemingly distinctive of ankylosing spondylitis blood was a TCR beta motif formed by eight highly homologous variants.

5'-RACE, quantitative and with molecular barcodes, yielded the TCR beta libraries. Via MiXCR, TCRdb re-called the 5' RACE reads, giving one row per CDR3 protein. The sample carries around 540,000 distinct CDR3 sequences, more than 9.5% recorded once. This clonotype was recorded at least ten times. Its antigen remains unknown. The CDR3 length is 18 residues. Germline-derived CDR1 and CDR2 are SNHLY and FYNNEI. V lost 6 bases to trimming and J lost 0 bases, with 21 bases between them. The rearrangement joins TRBV2 to TRBJ2-1; D not resolved. The sequenced sample was blood, either unsorted or a sorted T cell fraction (not recorded which). The TCR comes from a male donor with ankylosing spondylitis. The CDR3 loop is CASRRVGDHLSSYNEQFF. The CDR3 DNA follows: TGTGCCAGCAGACGAGTAGGTGACCACCTTAGCTCCTACAATGAGCAGTTCTTC.